These T cell receptor beta chains were read from a single sample in a study of blood T cell repertoires in COVID-19. The protocol was immunoSEQ multiplex PCR, while the TCRdb copy is restricted to in-frame clones and leaves out a portion. Among about 150,000 clones listed, around 78% were seen once. The sequenced material came from peripheral blood. The receptors shown here come from an elderly man with acute or convalescent COVID-19. Each CDR3 is given with its conserved first and last residue. Fields, in order: V gene, J gene, CDR3 protein.

TRBV19	TRBJ1-1	CASKQGNTEAFF
TRBV5-4	TRBJ2-7	CASSSPFGRGLHF
TRBV19	TRBJ2-1	CASSIYTGDNEQFF
TRBV3-1/TRBV3-2	TRBJ1-1	CASSLGSGNTEAFF
TRBV9	TRBJ2-5	CASSARQGIQETQYF
TRBV9	TRBJ2-5	CASSPGLGVTQETQYF
TRBV3-1/TRBV3-2	TRBJ1-2	CASSRGVNYGYTF
TRBV6-2/TRBV6-3	TRBJ2-5	CASSYQVETQYF
TRBV7-2	TRBJ2-5	CASRRGRQETQYF
TRBV7-9	TRBJ1-1	CASSLGSGQDTEAFF
TRBV7-9	TRBJ1-1	CASRTEGAGEAFF
TRBV6-5	TRBJ1-5	CASSRWTGNQPQHF
TRBV11-2	TRBJ2-5	CASSFPERETQYF
TRBV7-2	TRBJ2-2	CASSSQDRVAGELFF
TRBV6-1	TRBJ1-2	CASSDEGANYGYTF
TRBV7-2	TRBJ2-5	CASSSPGLAGPGETQYF
TRBV11-2	TRBJ2-3	CASSLEMTGSGRDTQYF
TRBV2	TRBJ1-2	CASRETGYGYTF
TRBV19	TRBJ2-7	CASSTTGSPFEQYF
TRBV4-3	TRBJ1-2	CASSQDRFAGAGYGYTF
TRBV11-1	TRBJ2-1	CASSLEQSFGEQFF
TRBV7-9	TRBJ1-1	CASEASVATEAFF
TRBV5-5	TRBJ1-1	CASSLVGSSMEAFF
TRBV18	TRBJ1-5	CASSPPGPPNQPQHF
TRBV7-3	TRBJ2-1	CASSSTSGGYNEQFF
TRBV5-6	TRBJ1-3	CASRETGRGRNTIYF
TRBV6-1	TRBJ1-1	CASSERGTGDAFF
TRBV27	TRBJ1-5	CASRPGGTQDQPQHF
TRBV6-1	TRBJ1-5	CASSEWAGRFSNQPQHF
TRBV6-5	TRBJ2-3	CASSSGFSTDTQYF
TRBV7-8	TRBJ2-2	CASSLARSAGELFF
TRBV27	TRBJ2-3	CASSFSLDIGADTQYF
TRBV7-9	TRBJ2-5	CASRDRGNQETQYF
TRBV5-4	TRBJ2-2	CASSLFEGTSGGTGELFF
TRBV3-1/TRBV3-2	TRBJ1-2	CASSQPDRGYGYTF
TRBV9	TRBJ2-7	CASSVEHAAEQYF
TRBV9	TRBJ2-7	CASSTIAVGGEQYF
TRBV4-1	TRBJ1-2	CASSQPGRDRVSYGYTF
TRBV6-6	TRBJ1-2	CASRPGTGLGYGYTF
TRBV6-1	TRBJ1-6	CASSEVPDSPLHF
TRBV24-1	TRBJ2-5	CATSDARGGGETQYF
TRBV7-9	TRBJ2-7	CASSLTGGYSEQYF
TRBV18	TRBJ2-1	CASSPRSGGSSYNEQFF
TRBV2	TRBJ2-1	CASSGGLAGGPYNEQFF
TRBV6-5	TRBJ1-5	CASRGQGSNQPQHF
TRBV3-1/TRBV3-2	TRBJ2-5	CASSQAGNAQETQYF
TRBV5-1	TRBJ1-1	CASSKKQGSATEAFF
TRBV11-1	TRBJ2-5	CASSLYRGDGQETQYF
TRBV6-5	TRBJ2-7	CASRQAGGLNEQYF
TRBV5-1	TRBJ1-4	CASSLQGQPNEKLFF
TRBV7-2	TRBJ2-5	CASSSQETQYF
TRBV7-2	TRBJ1-2	CASSLGQESYGYTF
TRBV11-1	TRBJ2-2	CASSRTDLGTGELFF
TRBV5-1	TRBJ2-7	CASSIIGTGFYEQYF
TRBV6-1	TRBJ2-5	CASSDGSGGAGETQYF